Listed below are T cell receptor beta chains from one sample, sequenced in a study of blood T cell repertoires in COVID-19. Profiled with immunoSEQ multiplex PCR; TCRdb holds only in-frame clones, not every one. The repertoire has around 100,000 clones, about 90% of them found once; the top ten carry around 2.9%. Sample: peripheral blood. The receptors were sampled from a man aged 50-59 years with COVID-19, enrolled during active disease. Each CDR3 is given without its conserved first and last residue.

j_call	v_call	cdr3_aa
TRBJ2-2	TRBV9	ASSVAESGGTGELF
TRBJ1-2	TRBV7-2	ASKNPGADYGYT
TRBJ1-2	TRBV2	AIDRRRQTWLNYGYT
TRBJ2-3	TRBV9	ASSPRGQGAMDTQY
TRBJ1-1	TRBV2	ASSVVLMNTEAF
TRBJ1-5	TRBV7-2	ASSPSSGLSNQPQH
TRBJ2-1	TRBV5-6	ASSLDRVNEQF
TRBJ2-1	TRBV5-1	ASSVTSGPYNEQF
TRBJ1-5	TRBV25-1	ASSDPGRGNQPQH
TRBJ2-3	TRBV7-6	ASSSSGGAYHTQY
TRBJ1-1	TRBV3-1/TRBV3-2	ASSQGTGTRRLAF
TRBJ2-7	TRBV6-1	ASSEGRTTKEQY
TRBJ1-2	TRBV9	ASSTPGVPNYGYT
TRBJ1-5	TRBV29-1	SVGDRGRGQPQH
TRBJ1-3	TRBV5-5	ASSFDQGAGNTIY
TRBJ2-6	TRBV9	ASSVTGGVSSGANVLT
TRBJ1-4	TRBV7-3	ASSSKGQPVNEKLF
TRBJ1-6	TRBV28	ASSWPTGEDSPLH
TRBJ1-1	TRBV2	ASMAGERDRAF
TRBJ2-2	TRBV6-6	ASEGDTGELF
TRBJ1-2	TRBV24-1	ATSDPPGRQIYGYT
TRBJ2-1	TRBV5-1	ASSLTVSSGGAGVYNEQF
TRBJ2-1	TRBV19	ASSALGLAGARSSYNEQF
TRBJ2-2	TRBV7-3	ASSARDRGTGELF
TRBJ1-3	TRBV11-2	ASSLMGAGGYSGNTIY
TRBJ1-1	TRBV4-1	ASSQGAPGQGITEAF
TRBJ2-2	TRBV30	AWSVGSSDTGELF
TRBJ1-2	TRBV5-6	ASSSLGNRGENYGYT
TRBJ2-5	TRBV6-2/TRBV6-3	ASSYGSQETQY
TRBJ2-7	TRBV7-2	ASSLAGTGAPYEQY
TRBJ2-3	TRBV6-7	ASSYACLAGELTDTQY
TRBJ2-3	TRBV19	ASSNPRGLARDTQY
TRBJ2-1	TRBV4-1	ASSQGGSSYNEQF
TRBJ2-1	TRBV11-3	ASSARRGFNEQF
TRBJ1-2	TRBV19	ASSVATGGRSYGYT
TRBJ1-1	TRBV24-1	ATSDGHGTEAF
TRBJ1-2	TRBV19	ASSIVSGNQNYGYT
TRBJ2-3	TRBV4-2	ASSQDGTSGYDTQY
TRBJ1-2	TRBV7-9	ASSPVPSRGYGYT
TRBJ1-5	TRBV18	ASSPDGGVWDQPQH
TRBJ1-4	TRBV4-3	ASSQATGGGSEKLF
TRBJ2-2	TRBV4-1	ASSLSGGFTGELF
TRBJ1-1	TRBV11-2	ASSLDSGQLNTEAF
TRBJ1-6	TRBV6-2/TRBV6-3	ASSTRGGSPLH
TRBJ1-1	TRBV28	ASSLPERQGSKTEAF
TRBJ1-2	TRBV18	ASSPSVGFGYT
TRBJ1-2	TRBV15	ATSRDRFAQGGYGYT
TRBJ1-6	TRBV19	ASSSRNSPLH
TRBJ1-6	TRBV7-9	ASSLGLGGGSPLH
TRBJ2-3	TRBV4-1	ASSSPTTRDTQY
TRBJ2-3	TRBV5-1	ASSPGSGGTFQDTQY
TRBJ2-7	TRBV28	ASSENRVSYEQY
TRBJ2-5	TRBV21-1	ARMTGICGETQY
TRBJ1-3	TRBV5-6	ASSPKTRHSTLSGNTIY
TRBJ1-5	TRBV12-3/TRBV12-4	ASSFPYNQPQH
TRBJ2-5	TRBV2	ASGGVQETQY
TRBJ2-7	TRBV6-5	ASSTAGTGEYEQY